Listed below are T cell receptor beta chains from one sample, sequenced in a study of neurological immune-mediated disorders. One entry per CDR3 protein results from TCRdb running MiXCR on the 5' RACE reads. The sample includes 45,000 to 60,000 distinct CDR3 sequences, 10% to 15% of them seen just once. Source material: PBMCs. The origin of the receptors is a male donor with HTLV-1-associated myelopathy (HAM/TSP). CDR3s include the opening cysteine and the closing phenylalanine or tryptophan. The D gene is left open where the match is weak. Clone size is given for some rows only: seen once, a few or many times, or a class if the clone is expanded.

>NA|TRBV20-1|TRBJ2-5|many
TGCAGTGCTAGCCCGGCGGTGGGAGAGACCCAGTACTTC
CSASPAVGETQYF
>TRBD1|TRBV5-1|TRBJ2-3|many
TGCGCCAGCAGCCCCCCCGGGACAGGGGGCACAGATACGCAGTATTTT
CASSPPGTGGTDTQYF
>NA|TRBV5-1|TRBJ2-3|many
TGCGCCAGCAGCTTGGGAGGGGATACGCAGTATTTT
CASSLGGDTQYF
>NA|TRBV27|TRBJ1-2|many
TGTGCCAGCAGCCGATACGACGGGCCTGGAGGCTACACCTTC
CASSRYDGPGGYTF
>NA|TRBV12-3/TRBV12-4|TRBJ1-1|many
TGTGCCAGCAGTCCACAGAACACTGAAGCTTTCTTT
CASSPQNTEAFF
>TRBD2|TRBV5-1|TRBJ2-1|NA
TGCGCCAGCAGCTGGGGGGGACTAGCGGTACCTAGCTCCTACAATGAGCAGTTCTTC
CASSWGGLAVPSSYNEQFF
>NA|TRBV5-5|TRBJ2-7|medium-sized
TGTGCCAGCAGCTTGGATGATTCCTACGAGCAGTACTTC
CASSLDDSYEQYF
>TRBD2|TRBV5-1|TRBJ2-5|NA
TGCGCCAGCAGCTACGGGACTAGCGGGGGGGCAGGCGGAGAGACCCAGTACTTC
CASSYGTSGGAGGETQYF
>TRBD1|TRBV6-2/TRBV6-3|TRBJ2-2|NA
TGTGCCAACAGTCGAGACAGGGGGCATAACACCGGGGAGCAGTTTTTT
CANSRDRGHNTGEQFF
>TRBD1|TRBV20-1|TRBJ2-7|many
TGCAGTGCTATTCGGGACAGCTCCTACGAGCAGTACTTC
CSAIRDSSYEQYF
>TRBD2|TRBV5-5|TRBJ2-5|many
TGTGCCAGCAGCTTGGTTCTAGCGGGGGGGACCCAGTACTTC
CASSLVLAGGTQYF
>NA|TRBV5-7|TRBJ1-6|many
TGTGCGAGCCAGGAGTTCCCCCTCCACTTT
CASQEFPLHF
>NA|TRBV7-3|TRBJ2-1|NA
TGTGCCAGCAGCGAAGACATGGGGTCCTACAATGAGCAGTTCTTC
CASSEDMGSYNEQFF
>TRBD1|TRBV2|TRBJ1-4|many
TGTGCCAGCAGCACCAGAGACAGGGGTGAAAAACTGTTTTTT
CASSTRDRGEKLFF
>NA|TRBV5-1|TRBJ1-4|many
TGCGCCAGCAGGAGGGCGCAGAGTAATGAAAAACTGTTTTTT
CASRRAQSNEKLFF
>NA|TRBV20-1|TRBJ2-2|many
TGCAGTGCTTTTTGGGACTCTGGAGGGGAGCTGTTTTTT
CSAFWDSGGELFF
>NA|TRBV7-8|TRBJ2-3|NA
TGTGCCAGCCTGCGCAGGGAGGGGACACACACAGATACGCAGTATTTT
CASLRREGTHTDTQYF
>TRBD2|TRBV20-1|TRBJ2-1|many
TGCAGTGGGGCTAGCGGGAACAATGAGCAGTTCTTC
CSGASGNNEQFF
>TRBD1|TRBV7-3|TRBJ2-6|many
TGTGCCAGCAGACTTGGCCAGGGGGCGCCTGGGGCCAACGTCCTGACTTTC
CASRLGQGAPGANVLTF
>NA|TRBV28|TRBJ2-7|many
TGTGCCACCTGGAGGAGGGGGCAAGGCGAGCAGTACTTC
CATWRRGQGEQYF
>TRBD2|TRBV12-3/TRBV12-4|TRBJ2-1|many
TGTGCCAGCAGTCCAAACTTAGCGGGGGGGTACAATGAGCAGTTCTTC
CASSPNLAGGYNEQFF
>NA|TRBV5-1|TRBJ2-7|many
TGCGCCAGCAGCTTGGTCCCCGGGGACGAGCAGTACTTC
CASSLVPGDEQYF
>TRBD1|TRBV7-2|TRBJ1-2|few
TGTGCCAGCAGCTTTACAGGGGGATATGGCTACACCTTC
CASSFTGGYGYTF
>NA|TRBV6-6|TRBJ1-2|many
TGTGCCAGCAGTCAATTACAGGGAAATCATGGCTACACCTTC
CASSQLQGNHGYTF
>TRBD1|TRBV4-1|TRBJ1-1|many
TGCGCCAGCAGCCAACCCGAAACAGGGGTGGGCACTGAAGCTTTCTTT
CASSQPETGVGTEAFF
>NA|TRBV27|TRBJ1-5|many
TGTGCCAGCAGGGAAGGGAATCAGCCCCAGCATTTT
CASREGNQPQHF
>TRBD1|TRBV5-1|TRBJ1-5|medium-sized
TGCGCCAGCAGCCCCGAACCGGGACAGACAAATCAGCCCCAGCATTTT
CASSPEPGQTNQPQHF
>TRBD1|TRBV20-1|TRBJ2-5|many
TGCAGTGCTAGGGGGCGGGACAGGGGGCAGGCGACCCAGTACTTC
CSARGRDRGQATQYF
>NA|TRBV6-5|TRBJ1-5|many
TGTGCCAGCGGGAGGAACCCGAGCAATCAGCCCCAGCATTTT
CASGRNPSNQPQHF
>TRBD2|TRBV29-1|TRBJ2-1|many
TGCAGCGTTGAATTCGGACTAGCGGGGGGGGCCAATGAGCAGTTCTTC
CSVEFGLAGGANEQFF
>NA|TRBV28|TRBJ2-6|NA
TGTGCCAGCAGTCCGCCGAGGCCTGGGGCCAACGTCCTGACTTTC
CASSPPRPGANVLTF
>NA|TRBV7-3|TRBJ2-3|many
TGTGCCAGCAGCCTCGGTAGTAGTGTTGGGAACACAGATACGCAGTATTTT
CASSLGSSVGNTDTQYF
>TRBD1|TRBV6-5|TRBJ2-7|many
TGTGCCAGCAGTTGGACAGGGGTCGAGCAGTACTTC
CASSWTGVEQYF
>NA|TRBV5-1|TRBJ2-5|many
TGCGCCAGCAGCTTGGCATTCGGGCCATTAGAGACCCAGTACTTC
CASSLAFGPLETQYF
>NA|TRBV3-1|TRBJ2-7|many
TGTGCCAGCAGCCAATCTTCCTACGAGCAGTACTTC
CASSQSSYEQYF
>TRBD1|TRBV5-1|TRBJ1-1|many
TGCGCCAGCAGCTACCTAGACAGGGCAGACACTGAAGCTTTCTTT
CASSYLDRADTEAFF
>NA|TRBV5-1|TRBJ2-1|many
TGCGCCAGCAGCTACGGTCTTGGGGGCAATGAGCAGTTCTTC
CASSYGLGGNEQFF
>NA|TRBV18|TRBJ1-5|few
TGTGCCAGCTCACCATTCTCTGGGCAGGATCAGCCCCAGCATTTT
CASSPFSGQDQPQHF
>NA|TRBV20-1|TRBJ1-5|many
TGCAGTGCCGTCGACTGGACCTATAGCAATCAGCCCCAGCATTTT
CSAVDWTYSNQPQHF
>NA|TRBV5-1|TRBJ2-1|many
TGCGCCAGCAGCTTGGATGGGGGGTCCTACAATGAGCAGTTCTTC
CASSLDGGSYNEQFF
>NA|TRBV5-1|TRBJ2-2|many
TGCGCCAGCAGCTTGCTGCCGGGGGTCAACACCGGGGAGCTGTTTTTT
CASSLLPGVNTGELFF
>TRBD2|TRBV12-3/TRBV12-4|TRBJ2-1|many
TGTGCCAGCAGCACCAGCGGGGGGGCTCTACTCCGGCAGTTCTTC
CASSTSGGALLRQFF
>TRBD1|TRBV7-3|TRBJ1-1|many
TGTGCCAGCAGCTTAGGGACAGGCAACACTGAAGCTTTCTTT
CASSLGTGNTEAFF
>TRBD2|TRBV10-3|TRBJ2-1|many
TGTGCCATCAGTCCCGTGGCCAGCGGGGGAAATGATGAGCAGTTCTTC
CAISPVASGGNDEQFF
>TRBD1|TRBV4-1|TRBJ1-2|many
TGCGCCAGCAGCCAAATTATATTGTTACAGGGGCGGGAGAACTATGGCTACACCTTC
CASSQIILLQGRENYGYTF
>TRBD1|TRBV7-6|TRBJ1-4|many
TGTGCCAGCAGCGCCCCCGGGACAGCTAATGAAAAACTGTTTTTT
CASSAPGTANEKLFF
>TRBD1|TRBV10-3|TRBJ2-2|NA
TGTGCCATCAGTGCCGGGACAGGGTCCGGGGAGCTGTTTTTT
CAISAGTGSGELFF